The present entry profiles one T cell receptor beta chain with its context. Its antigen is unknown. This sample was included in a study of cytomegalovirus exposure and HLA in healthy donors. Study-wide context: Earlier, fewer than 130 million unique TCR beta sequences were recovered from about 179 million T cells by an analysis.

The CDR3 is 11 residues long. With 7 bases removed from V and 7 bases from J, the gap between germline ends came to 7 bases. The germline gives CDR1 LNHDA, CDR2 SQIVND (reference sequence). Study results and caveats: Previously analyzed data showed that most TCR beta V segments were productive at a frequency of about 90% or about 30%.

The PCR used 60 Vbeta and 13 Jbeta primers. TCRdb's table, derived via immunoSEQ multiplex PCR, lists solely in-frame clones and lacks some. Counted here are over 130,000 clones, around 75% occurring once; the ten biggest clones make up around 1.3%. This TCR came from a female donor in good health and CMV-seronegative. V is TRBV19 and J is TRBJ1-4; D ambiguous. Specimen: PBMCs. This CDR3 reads CASINGEKLFF. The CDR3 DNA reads TGTGCCAGTATAAACGGTGAAAAACTGTTTTTT.